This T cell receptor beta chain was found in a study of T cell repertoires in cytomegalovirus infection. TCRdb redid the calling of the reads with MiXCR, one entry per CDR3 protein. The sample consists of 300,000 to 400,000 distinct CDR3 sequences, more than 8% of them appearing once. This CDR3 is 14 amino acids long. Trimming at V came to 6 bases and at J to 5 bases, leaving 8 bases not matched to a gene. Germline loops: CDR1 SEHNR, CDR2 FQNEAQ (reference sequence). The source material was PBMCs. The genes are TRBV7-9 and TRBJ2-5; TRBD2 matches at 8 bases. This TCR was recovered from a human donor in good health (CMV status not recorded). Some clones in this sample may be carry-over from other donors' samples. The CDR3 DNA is TGTGCCAGCAGAACAGCGGGAGTAGATGAGACCCAGTACTTC. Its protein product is CASRTAGVDETQYF.